This T cell receptor beta chain was captured by sequencing in a study of Graves' ophthalmopathy and Graves' hyperthyroidism. Findings of the study overall: The model flagged ophthalmopathy progression at over 60% sensitivity and about 72% specificity.

The ends were cut back, 1 base at V and 1 base at J, with 8 bases in the middle. CDR3 size: 15 residues. CDR1 is SNHLY, CDR2 FYNNEI, per germline. Excluded were patients with other autoimmune diseases, uncontrolled infections, pregnancy or lactation. The sequenced template was RNA, covering the TCR beta CDR3 region. Second-round multiplex PCR followed a first-round RT-PCR using HTBI primers. TCRdb fed the multiplex PCR reads into MiXCR, producing one record per CDR3 protein. The sample carries hundreds of thousands of distinct CDR3 sequences, 40% recorded once. Comment on this clonotype: What it recognizes is unknown.

Sequenced: peripheral blood. The sequence derives from an adult man with Graves' ophthalmopathy. This rearrangement joins TRBV2 to TRBJ1-5, with D unclear. The CDR3 loop reads CASSEGWSSNQPQHF. CDR3 DNA: TGTGCCAGCAGTGAAGGGTGGTCCAGCAATCAGCCCCAGCATTTT.